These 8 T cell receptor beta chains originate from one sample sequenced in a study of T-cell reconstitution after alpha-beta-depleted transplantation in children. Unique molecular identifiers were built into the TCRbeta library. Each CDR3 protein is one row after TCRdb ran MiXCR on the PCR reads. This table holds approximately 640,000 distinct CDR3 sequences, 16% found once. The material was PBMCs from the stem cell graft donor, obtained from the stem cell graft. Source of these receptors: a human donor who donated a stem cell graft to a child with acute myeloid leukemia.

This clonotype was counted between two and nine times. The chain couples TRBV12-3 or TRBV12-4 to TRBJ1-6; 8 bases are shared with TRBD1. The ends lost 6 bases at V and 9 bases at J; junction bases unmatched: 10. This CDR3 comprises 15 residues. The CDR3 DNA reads TGTGCCAGCAGGCCTGACAGGGGAATTGGTTCACCCCTCCACTTT. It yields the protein CASRPDRGIGSPLHF.

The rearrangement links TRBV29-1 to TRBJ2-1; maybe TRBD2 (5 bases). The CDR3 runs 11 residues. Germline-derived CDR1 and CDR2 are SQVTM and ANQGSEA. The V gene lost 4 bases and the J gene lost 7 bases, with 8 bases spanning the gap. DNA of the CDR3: TGCAGCGTTGTTTCGGGGAATGAGCAGTTCTTC. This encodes CSVVSGNEQFF.

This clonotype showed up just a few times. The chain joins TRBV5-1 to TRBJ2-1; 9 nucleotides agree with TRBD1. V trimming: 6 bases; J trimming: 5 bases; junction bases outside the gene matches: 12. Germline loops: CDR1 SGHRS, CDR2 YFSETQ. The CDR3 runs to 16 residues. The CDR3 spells CASTLPGTGQHNEQFF. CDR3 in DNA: TGCGCCAGCACCCTACCCGGGACAGGGCAGCACAATGAGCAGTTCTTC.

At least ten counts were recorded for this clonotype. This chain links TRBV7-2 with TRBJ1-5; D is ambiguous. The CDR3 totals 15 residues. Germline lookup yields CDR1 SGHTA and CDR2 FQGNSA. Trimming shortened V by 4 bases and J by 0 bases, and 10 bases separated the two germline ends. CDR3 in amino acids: CASSYRSYSNQPQHF. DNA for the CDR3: TGTGCCAGCAGCTACCGAAGTTATAGCAATCAGCCCCAGCATTTT.

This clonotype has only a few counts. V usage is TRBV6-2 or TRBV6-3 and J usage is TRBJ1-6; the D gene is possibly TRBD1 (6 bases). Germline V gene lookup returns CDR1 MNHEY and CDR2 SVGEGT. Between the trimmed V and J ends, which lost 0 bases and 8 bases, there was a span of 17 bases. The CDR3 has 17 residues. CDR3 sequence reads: CASSYSSGGLFDSPLHF. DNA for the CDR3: TGTGCCAGCAGTTACTCGAGCGGGGGGCTCTTTGATTCACCCCTCCACTTT.

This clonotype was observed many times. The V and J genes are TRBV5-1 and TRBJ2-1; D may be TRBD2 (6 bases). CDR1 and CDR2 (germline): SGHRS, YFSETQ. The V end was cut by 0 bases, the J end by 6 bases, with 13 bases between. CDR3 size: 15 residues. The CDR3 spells CASSLGLVVVNEQFF. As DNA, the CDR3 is TGCGCCAGCAGCTTGGGACTAGTGGTAGTCAATGAGCAGTTCTTC. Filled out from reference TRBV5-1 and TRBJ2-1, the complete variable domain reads KAGVTQTPRYLIKTRGQQVTLSCSPISGHRSVSWYQQTPGQGLQFLFEYFSETQRNKGNFPGRFSGRQFSNSRSEMNVSTLELGDSALYLCASSLGLVVVNEQFFGPGTRLTVL.

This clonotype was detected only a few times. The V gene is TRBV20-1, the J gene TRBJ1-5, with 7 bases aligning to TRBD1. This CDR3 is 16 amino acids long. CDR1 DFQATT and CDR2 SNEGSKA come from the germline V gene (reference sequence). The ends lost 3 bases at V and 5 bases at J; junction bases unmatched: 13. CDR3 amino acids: CSASSGGGRGYQPQHF. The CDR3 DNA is TGCAGTGCTAGTAGCGGGGGCGGCAGGGGGTATCAGCCCCAGCATTTT.

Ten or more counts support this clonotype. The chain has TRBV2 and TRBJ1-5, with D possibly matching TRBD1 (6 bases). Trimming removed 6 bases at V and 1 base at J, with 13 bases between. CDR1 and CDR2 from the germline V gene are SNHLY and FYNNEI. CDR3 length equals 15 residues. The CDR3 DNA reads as TGTGCCAGCAGCCCACAGGGTCCGAGCAATCAGCCCCAGCATTTT. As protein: CASSPQGPSNQPQHF.